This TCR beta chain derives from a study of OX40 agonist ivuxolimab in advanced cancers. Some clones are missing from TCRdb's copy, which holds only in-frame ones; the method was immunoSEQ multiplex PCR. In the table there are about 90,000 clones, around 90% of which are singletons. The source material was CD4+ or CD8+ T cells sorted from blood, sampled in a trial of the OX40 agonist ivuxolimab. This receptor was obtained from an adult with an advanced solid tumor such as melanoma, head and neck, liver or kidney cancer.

The CDR3 nucleotides are TGTGCCAGCAGCTTTACGTCCTCTCATTCACCCCTCCACTTT. Its protein product is CASSFTSSHSPLHF. The chain has TRBV7-9 and TRBJ1-6; D is undetermined. Germline CDR1 and CDR2: SEHNR and FQNEAQ (reference sequence). V lost 3 bases to trimming and J lost 8 bases, with 11 bases between them. The CDR3 runs to 14 residues.